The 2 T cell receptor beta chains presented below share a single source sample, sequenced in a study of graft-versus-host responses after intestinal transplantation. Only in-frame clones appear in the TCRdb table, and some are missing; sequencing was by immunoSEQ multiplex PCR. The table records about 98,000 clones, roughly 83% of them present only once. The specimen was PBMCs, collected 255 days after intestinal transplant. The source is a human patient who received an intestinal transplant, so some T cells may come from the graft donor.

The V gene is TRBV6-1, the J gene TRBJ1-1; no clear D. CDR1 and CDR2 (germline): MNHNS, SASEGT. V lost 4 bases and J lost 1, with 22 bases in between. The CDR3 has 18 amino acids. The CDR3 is CASSAQPSLPGRNTEAFF. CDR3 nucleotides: TGTGCCAGCAGTGCGCAACCCTCGTTACCCGGGAGGAACACTGAAGCTTTCTTT.

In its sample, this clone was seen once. CDR3 bases: TGTGCCAGCAGTCGGCCGGGACAGCCCTACAATGAGCAGTTCTTC. Its protein product is CASSRPGQPYNEQFF. This chain connects TRBV27 to TRBJ2-1, with 7 nucleotides matching TRBD1. V shed 5 bases, J shed 2 bases, and the junction held 6 bases outside the gene matches. The CDR3 runs 15 residues. Germline CDR1 and CDR2: MNHEY and SMNVEV (reference sequence).